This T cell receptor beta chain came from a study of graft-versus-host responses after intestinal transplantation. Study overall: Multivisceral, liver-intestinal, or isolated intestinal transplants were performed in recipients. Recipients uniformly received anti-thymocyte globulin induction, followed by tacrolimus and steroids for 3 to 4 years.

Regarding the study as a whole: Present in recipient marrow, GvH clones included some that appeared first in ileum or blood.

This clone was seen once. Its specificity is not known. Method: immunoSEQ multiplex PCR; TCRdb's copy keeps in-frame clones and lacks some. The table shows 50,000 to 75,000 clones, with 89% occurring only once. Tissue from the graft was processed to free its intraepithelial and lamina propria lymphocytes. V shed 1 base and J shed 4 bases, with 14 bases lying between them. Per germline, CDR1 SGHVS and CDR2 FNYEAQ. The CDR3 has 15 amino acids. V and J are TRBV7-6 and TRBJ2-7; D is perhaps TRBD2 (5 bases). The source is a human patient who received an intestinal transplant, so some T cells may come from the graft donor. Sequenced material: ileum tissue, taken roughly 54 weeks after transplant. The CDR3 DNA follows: TGTGCCAGCAGCTTAGAAGGCCCGAGCGGTTACGAGCAGTACTTC. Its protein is CASSLEGPSGYEQYF.